The entry below describes one T cell receptor beta chain. This sample stems from a study of T cell changes during pregnancy in multiple sclerosis. The repertoire was sequenced with immunoSEQ multiplex PCR; TCRdb's copy has only in-frame clones and lacks some. The sample includes 39,000 or so clones, about 94% of them seen just once. The CDR3 has 15 residues. The trim removed 4 bases at V and 5 bases at J, leaving 7 bases unmatched. Germline CDR1 is SEHNR and CDR2 is FQNEAQ (reference sequence). The chain has TRBV7-9 and TRBJ1-4, with 7 bases matching TRBD1. This TCR was sampled from a female donor with multiple sclerosis, enrolled in a pregnancy study. Material: CD8+ T cells from peripheral blood mononuclear cells, obtained in the third trimester of pregnancy. The CDR3 here is CASSSPGRGNEKLFF. CDR3 in DNA: TGTGCCAGCAGCTCCCCCGGCAGGGGGAATGAAAAACTGTTTTTT.